This TCR beta chain came from a study of a mutant IDH1 vaccine in newly diagnosed glioma. Study summary: Treated patients were around 60% male, 37.5% female, mean age about 41 years. Regarding the study as a whole: Any relationship between pseudoprogression and changes in top peripheral T cell clonotypes seemed absent.

Libraries were prepared by immunoSEQ multiplex PCR; TCRdb keeps only in-frame clonotypes and omits some of them. There are around 63,000 clones in the sample; 75% to 95% occur only once, and about 2.7% lies in the top ten. The sample's time point: baseline, week 1 (first vaccination visit). Treatment indicated: pre-vaccination baseline after standard-of-care therapy. There are 11 residues in the CDR3. The V and J ends lost 4 bases and 12 bases respectively, with 10 bases between them. Germline V gene sequence: CDR1 MGHRA, CDR2 YSYEKL. About this clone itself: Its antigen is undetermined.

The sequencing used PBMCs, collected from a glioma patient treated with radiotherapy, temozolomide or both. The origin of this receptor is a man in his forties or fifties with glioma. V is TRBV4-1 and J is TRBJ2-1; TRBD2 is a possible D gene (6 bases). The CDR3 spells CASSLPGGQFF. CDR3 nucleotide sequence: TGCGCCAGCAGCCTACCCGGGGGGCAGTTCTTC.